The rows below give T cell receptor beta chains drawn from one sample of a study of cytomegalovirus exposure and HLA in healthy donors. The data were produced by immunoSEQ multiplex PCR, yet TCRdb's version contains in-frame clones alone and is incomplete. The sample consists of some 130,000 clones, around three quarters of them appearing once. Source material: PBMCs. These receptors came from a male donor in good health and CMV-seropositive. The CDR3 runs from the conserved cysteine through the conserved F or W. D genes are given only for firm matches. A row's size may be missing; if present it is once, few, many or a size class.

TRBD2	TRBJ2-3	-	TRBV13	TGTGCCAGCAGCTTAGTAGGACTAGCGCCAGATACGCAGTATTTT	CASSLVGLAPDTQYF
-	TRBJ1-1	-	TRBV5-4	TGTGCCAGCAGCCGGGGGGGGGCCTCCATGAACACTGAAGCTTTCTTT	CASSRGGASMNTEAFF
-	TRBJ2-7	-	TRBV6-5	TGTGCCAGCAGTTTTAGCCTTACATACGAGCAGTACTTC	CASSFSLTYEQYF
TRBD1	TRBJ1-2	once	TRBV29-1	TGCAGCGACAGAACAGGGGGTGGTGGCGGCTACACCTTC	CSDRTGGGGGYTF
-	TRBJ2-1	-	TRBV30	TGTGCCTGGAGTTCCAAGGGGTACTCCTACAATGAGCAGTTCTTC	CAWSSKGYSYNEQFF
TRBD1	TRBJ2-3	-	TRBV6-1	TGTGCCAGCACTACCGGGACAGGTAGCACAGATACGCAGTATTTT	CASTTGTGSTDTQYF
-	TRBJ2-3	-	TRBV2	TGTGCCAGCAGTGAAGCGGGGGGTTACACAGATACGCAGTATTTT	CASSEAGGYTDTQYF
-	TRBJ1-1	-	TRBV7-8	TGTGCCAGCAGCTTAGGGGGGCGAGCTTTCTTT	CASSLGGRAFF
-	TRBJ2-1	-	TRBV21-1	TGTGCCAGCAGCTTTCGGGGACAGGGGAGCGATGAGCAGTTCTTC	CASSFRGQGSDEQFF
TRBD2	TRBJ2-7	-	TRBV2	TGTGCCAGCAGTGTCGGGGGGGGATACGAGCAGTACTTC	CASSVGGGYEQYF
-	TRBJ1-1	few	TRBV7-2	TGTGCCAGCAGCTTAAGGGGGATAGGGACTGAAGCTTTCTTT	CASSLRGIGTEAFF
-	TRBJ2-3	few	TRBV28	TGTGCCAGCTCCCCGGACAGTAGCACAGATACGCAGTATTTT	CASSPDSSTDTQYF
-	TRBJ1-1	-	TRBV18	TGTGCCAGCTCGCCCGATAGCCGGCGCGGCACTGAAGCTTTCTTT	CASSPDSRRGTEAFF
-	TRBJ1-5	-	TRBV2	TGTGCCAGCAGCTTTTCAGGGGCGCGTCAGCCCCAGCATTTT	CASSFSGARQPQHF
TRBD1	TRBJ2-1	-	TRBV27	TGTGCCAGCAGTTCGGGACAGCCTAAGAAGTTCTTC	CASSSGQPKKFF
-	TRBJ2-2	-	TRBV25-1	TGTGCCAGCAGTGTTACAGGGAACACCGGGGAGCTGTTTTTT	CASSVTGNTGELFF
-	TRBJ1-2	few	TRBV14	TGTGCCAGCAGCCAAGAACCGGAGTCTGGCTACACCTTC	CASSQEPESGYTF
TRBD1	TRBJ2-6	-	TRBV13	TGTGCCAGCAGCGCCCGGACAGGGCCTGGGGCCAACGGCCTGACTTTC	CASSARTGPGANGLTF
TRBD2	TRBJ2-3	-	TRBV4-1	TGCGCCAGCAGCCCGCGGACTAGCGGGAGGGCAGGGGCAGATACGCAGTATTTT	CASSPRTSGRAGADTQYF
-	TRBJ1-4	-	TRBV28	TGTGCCAGCATCAGAGCGATTGATGAAAAACTGTTTTTT	CASIRAIDEKLFF
-	TRBJ1-1	-	TRBV28	TGTGCCAGCAGTTTGTTAGGGGTGACTGAAGCTTTCTTT	CASSLLGVTEAFF
TRBD2	TRBJ2-1	once	TRBV30	TGTGCCTGGAGTGTACTAGCGGGGGGCGTAGGTGAGCAGTTCTTC	CAWSVLAGGVGEQFF
-	TRBJ1-4	-	TRBV7-8	TGTGCCAGCAGCCCGCCGGGGGGGGCGGGCGAAAAACTGTTTTTT	CASSPPGGAGEKLFF
-	TRBJ1-5	-	TRBV5-5	TGTGCCAGCAGCCTCGGGACACACAATCAGCCCCAGCATTTT	CASSLGTHNQPQHF
TRBD2	TRBJ2-1	-	TRBV28	TGTGCCAGCAGTAGCGGGAGAGCTGAGCAGTTCTTC	CASSSGRAEQFF
-	TRBJ2-7	-	TRBV28	TGTGCCAGTCTAGGGACGGGGGAAGCCTACGAGCAGTACTTC	CASLGTGEAYEQYF
-	TRBJ1-1	-	TRBV28	TGTGCCAGCAGTTTCGGGGAGGAGGGGAACACTGAAGCTTTCTTT	CASSFGEEGNTEAFF
-	TRBJ1-1	-	TRBV19	TGTGCCAGTAGCTGGGGGCCGAACACTGAAGCTTTCTTT	CASSWGPNTEAFF
-	TRBJ2-7	-	TRBV15	TGTGCCACCAGCAGAGATCTCGGGGGACCCTACGAGCAGTACTTC	CATSRDLGGPYEQYF
-	TRBJ1-6	-	TRBV19	TGTGCCAGTAGTTATCAGAATTCACCCCTCCACTTT	CASSYQNSPLHF
-	TRBJ1-1	-	TRBV15	TGTGCCACCAGCAGAGAAGACAGTAGAAATGAAGCTTTCTTT	CATSREDSRNEAFF
-	TRBJ2-2	-	TRBV2	TGTGCCAGCAGTTTTTTTAGCGGCACCACCGGGGAGCTGTTTTTT	CASSFFSGTTGELFF
-	TRBJ1-5	-	TRBV28	TGTGCCAGCAGCCAAGCGCTGCGTTTGGGTCAGCCCCAGCATTTT	CASSQALRLGQPQHF
TRBD1	TRBJ1-3	-	TRBV4-1	TGCGCCAGCAGCCCGGGACAGGGGGCGACTGGAAACACCATATATTTT	CASSPGQGATGNTIYF
-	TRBJ1-4	-	TRBV28	TGTGCCAGCAGTTTCTCCAGGGTGGACACTAATGAAAAACTGTTTTTT	CASSFSRVDTNEKLFF